This T cell receptor (beta chain) was found in a study of cytomegalovirus exposure and HLA in healthy donors (TCRdb year 2017). A note on the overall study: A later analysis indicated that the 120 validation repertoires were generated on the platform also employed for the 700 or so repertoires of the first cohort. The study aimed to test whether cataloging public T cell receptors could reveal signatures of past pathogen exposure. In addition to the first cohort of roughly 670 subjects, a separate validation cohort of approximately 110 different subjects was used. To predict cytomegalovirus infection status, the study combined high-throughput TCR immunosequencing, statistical association of individual TCRs with disease status, and machine learning. Points the paper makes about the study in general: In a later analysis, TCRs clustered in the first cohort were found to also tend to co-occur in the roughly 120 validation repertoires, with over 90% of cluster scores above 0. The validation cohort had no HLA typing available for a later analysis, so co-occurrence within that cohort was assessed over all 130 or so repertoires. The classifier was reported to diagnose cytomegalovirus status with high specificity and sensitivity in both the original and validation cohorts. The study gave a list of 150 to 200 TCR beta chains associated with cytomegalovirus. In vitro tests confirmed that a few of the cytomegalovirus-associated TCR beta chains recognize cytomegalovirus antigens. While some public TCRs were present in many individuals, most TCR sequences turned up only very rarely across donors. The authors suggested that the approach could potentially be generalized to other disease states and immunological phenotypes.

Compared with germline, V lacks 1 base and J lacks 0 bases; bases without a gene match: 3. Based on the germline V gene (reference sequence), the CDR1 and CDR2 sequences are GTSNPN and SVGIG. Including the terminal cysteine and phenylalanine, the CDR3 comprises 15 residues. The entry retains the CDR3 DNA only, 45 bases that are in frame from base 1. The donors belonged to the validation cohort of under 150 subjects, which was separate from the roughly 700-subject first cohort. Library method: the immunoSEQ multiplex PCR assay. In the authors' own workflow: To diagnose cytomegalovirus status from the catalog of TCR beta chain sequences, a statistical classification framework was built. TCRdb took this table from immuneACCESS and kept in-frame rearrangements with V and J called. Such tables lack part of the clones; where checked against another copy, unresolved V genes explain under half of the gap, and the rest is unexplained. That table is the source of V, J and clone size, and D and trimming were worked out from the DNA. Here the sample has around 150,000 clones; about 85% occur a single time. The ten top clones hold about 2.1% of the sample.

This clone was counted once. What antigen it recognizes has not been identified. Base qualities are not at hand, and no much larger clone is one base apart. The sample was PBMCs. The V and J segments used are TRBV30 and TRBJ2-1, with 7 middle bases fitting TRBD1. This receptor was obtained from a young man in good health and CMV-seropositive. CDR3 sequence: CAWSGTGGSYNEQFF. The sequence in DNA is TGTGCCTGGAGTGGGACAGGAGGCTCCTACAATGAGCAGTTCTTC.